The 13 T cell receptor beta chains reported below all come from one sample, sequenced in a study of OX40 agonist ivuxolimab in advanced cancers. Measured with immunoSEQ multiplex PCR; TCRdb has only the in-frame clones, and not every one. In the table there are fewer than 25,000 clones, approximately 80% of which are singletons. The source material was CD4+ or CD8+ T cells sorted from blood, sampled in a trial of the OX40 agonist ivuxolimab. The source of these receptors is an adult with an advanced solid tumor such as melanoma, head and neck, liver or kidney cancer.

CDR3 loop: CASTLSGRGDYGYTF. The CDR3 region has the DNA TGTGCCAGCACCCTTTCCGGCCGGGGGGACTATGGCTACACCTTC. The chain combines TRBV5-3 with TRBJ1-2; possible D gene TRBD1, 5 bases. TRBV5-3 has ORF status, its function being uncertain. The CDR3 is 15 residues long. V lost 8 bases, J lost 3 bases, and 20 bases lay in between.

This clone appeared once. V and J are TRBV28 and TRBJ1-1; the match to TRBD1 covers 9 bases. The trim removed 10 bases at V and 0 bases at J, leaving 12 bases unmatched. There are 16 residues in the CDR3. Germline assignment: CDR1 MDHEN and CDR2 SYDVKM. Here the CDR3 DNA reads TGTGCCACCAACTCCGGGACAGGGTTTTTGAACACTGAAGCTTTCTTT. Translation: CATNSGTGFLNTEAFF.

CDR3 region: CASSLDVYEQYF. For the CDR3, the DNA is TGTGCCAGCAGTTTGGACGTCTACGAGCAGTACTTC. The chain couples TRBV28 to TRBJ2-7; no clear D gene. This CDR3 comprises 12 residues. Germline V gene data show CDR1 as MDHEN and CDR2 as SYDVKM. V was shortened by 3 bases and J by 3 bases, with 6 bases between the two germline ends.

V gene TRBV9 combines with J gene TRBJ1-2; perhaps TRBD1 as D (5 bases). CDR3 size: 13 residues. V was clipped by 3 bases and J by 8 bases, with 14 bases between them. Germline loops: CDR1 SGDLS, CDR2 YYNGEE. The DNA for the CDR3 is TGTGCCAGCAGCGCCAGTGGGACTCAGGGCTACACCTTC. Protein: CASSASGTQGYTF.

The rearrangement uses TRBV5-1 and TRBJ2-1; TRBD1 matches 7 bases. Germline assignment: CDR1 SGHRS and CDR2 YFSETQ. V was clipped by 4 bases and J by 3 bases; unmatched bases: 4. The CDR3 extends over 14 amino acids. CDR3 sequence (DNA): TGCGCCAGCAGCCCGGACAGGATCTACAATGAGCAGTTCTTC. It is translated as CASSPDRIYNEQFF.

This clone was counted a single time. In DNA, the CDR3 is TGTGCCAGCAGCTTAGGGGACAGTTCCTACAATGAGCAGTTCTTC. The encoded protein is CASSLGDSSYNEQFF. The chain combines TRBV7-9 with TRBJ2-1; TRBD1 matches at 7 bases. The CDR3 spans 15 residues. CDR1 and CDR2 (germline): SEHNR, FQNEAQ (reference sequence). V gave up 1 base and J gave up 1 base; unmatched junction bases: 1.

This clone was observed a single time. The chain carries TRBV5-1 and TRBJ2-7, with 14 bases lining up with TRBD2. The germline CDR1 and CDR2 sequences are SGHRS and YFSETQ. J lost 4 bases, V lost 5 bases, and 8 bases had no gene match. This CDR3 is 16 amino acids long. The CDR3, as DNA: TGCGCCAGCAGTGCAATGACTAGCGGGAGGGTGTACGAGCAGTACTTC. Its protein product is CASSAMTSGRVYEQYF.

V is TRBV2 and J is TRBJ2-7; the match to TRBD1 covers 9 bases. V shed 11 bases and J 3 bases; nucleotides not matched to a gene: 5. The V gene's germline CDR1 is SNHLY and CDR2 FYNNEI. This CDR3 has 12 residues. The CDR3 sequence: CARRDRDYEQYF. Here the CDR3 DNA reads TGTGCCCGCCGGGACAGGGACTACGAGCAGTACTTC.

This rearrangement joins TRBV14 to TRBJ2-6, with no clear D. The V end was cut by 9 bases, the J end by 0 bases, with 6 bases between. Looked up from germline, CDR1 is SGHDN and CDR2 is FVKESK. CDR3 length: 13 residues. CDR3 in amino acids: CARYCSGANVLTF. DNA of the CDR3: TGTGCCAGATATTGCTCTGGGGCCAACGTCCTGACTTTC.

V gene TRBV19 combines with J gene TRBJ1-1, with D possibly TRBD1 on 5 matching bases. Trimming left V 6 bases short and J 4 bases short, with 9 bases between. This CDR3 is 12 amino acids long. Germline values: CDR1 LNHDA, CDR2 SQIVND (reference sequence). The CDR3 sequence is CASRIGGTEAFF. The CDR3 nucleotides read TGTGCCAGTAGAATCGGGGGCACTGAAGCTTTCTTT.

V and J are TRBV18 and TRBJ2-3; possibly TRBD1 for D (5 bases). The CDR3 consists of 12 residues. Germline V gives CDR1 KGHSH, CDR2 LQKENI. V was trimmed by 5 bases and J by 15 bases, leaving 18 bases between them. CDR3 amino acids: CASSVEDIKRYF. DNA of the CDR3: TGTGCCAGCTCAGTCGAGGACATAAAGCGCTATTTT.

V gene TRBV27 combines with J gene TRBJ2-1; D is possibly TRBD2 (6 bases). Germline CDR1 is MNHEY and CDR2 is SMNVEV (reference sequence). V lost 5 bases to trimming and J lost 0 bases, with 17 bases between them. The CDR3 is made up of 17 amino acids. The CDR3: CASSTPSEAGSYNEQFF. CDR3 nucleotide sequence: TGTGCCAGCAGTACCCCCTCGGAAGCGGGCTCCTACAATGAGCAGTTCTTC.

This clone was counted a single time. CDR3 in amino acids: CASSLRGGRDTQYF. The CDR3 bases are TGTGCCAGCAGTTTACGGGGGGGCCGGGATACGCAGTATTTT. The rearrangement links TRBV28 to TRBJ2-3, with 8 bases aligning to TRBD2. Germline V gives CDR1 MDHEN, CDR2 SYDVKM. V lost 2 bases to trimming and J lost 6 bases; unmatched junction nucleotides: 4. CDR3 length equals 14 residues.